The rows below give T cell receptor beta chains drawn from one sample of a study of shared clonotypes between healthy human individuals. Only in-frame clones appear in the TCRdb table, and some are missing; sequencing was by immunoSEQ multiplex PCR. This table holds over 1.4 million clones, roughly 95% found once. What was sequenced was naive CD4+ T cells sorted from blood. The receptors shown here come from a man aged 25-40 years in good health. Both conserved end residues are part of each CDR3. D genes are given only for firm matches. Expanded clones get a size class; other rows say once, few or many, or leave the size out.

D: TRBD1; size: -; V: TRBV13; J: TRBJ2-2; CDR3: CASSPFRDRGVTTGELFF; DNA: TGTGCCAGCAGCCCATTCCGGGACAGGGGTGTGACGACCGGGGAGCTGTTTTTT
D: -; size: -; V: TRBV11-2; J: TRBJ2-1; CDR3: CASSPDLIVGSYNEQFF; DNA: TGTGCCAGCAGCCCCGACCTAATAGTTGGGTCCTACAATGAGCAGTTCTTC
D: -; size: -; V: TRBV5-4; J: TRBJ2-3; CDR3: CASSLMGTDTQYF; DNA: TGTGCCAGCAGCTTGATGGGAACAGATACGCAGTATTTT
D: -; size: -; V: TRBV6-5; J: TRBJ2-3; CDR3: CASSYLVLGSSDTQYF; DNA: TGTGCCAGCAGTTACTTAGTACTGGGGAGCTCAGATACGCAGTATTTT
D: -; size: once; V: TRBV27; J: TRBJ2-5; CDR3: CASKRVSQETQYF; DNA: TGTGCCAGCAAGCGGGTATCCCAAGAGACCCAGTACTTC
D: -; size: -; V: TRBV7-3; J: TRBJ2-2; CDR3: CASSLSSGELFF; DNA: TGTGCCAGCAGCTTATCATCCGGGGAGCTGTTTTTT
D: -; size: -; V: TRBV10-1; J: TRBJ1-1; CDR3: CASSGQRNTEAFF; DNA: TGCGCCAGCAGCGGACAGAGGAACACTGAAGCTTTCTTT
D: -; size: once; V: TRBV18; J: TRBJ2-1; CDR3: CASSPLGSEQFF; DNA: TGTGCCAGCTCACCACTCGGGTCTGAGCAGTTCTTC
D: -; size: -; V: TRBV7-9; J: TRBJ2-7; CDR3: CASSPRAVAYEQYF; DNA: TGTGCCAGCAGCCCCCGGGCGGTGGCCTACGAGCAGTACTTC
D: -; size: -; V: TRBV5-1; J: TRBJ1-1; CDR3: CASSLGPENTEAFF; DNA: TGCGCCAGCAGCTTAGGTCCGGAGAACACTGAAGCTTTCTTT
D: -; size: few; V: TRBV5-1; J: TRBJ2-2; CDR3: CASSLDSNTGELFF; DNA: TGCGCCAGCAGCTTGGACAGTAACACCGGGGAGCTGTTTTTT
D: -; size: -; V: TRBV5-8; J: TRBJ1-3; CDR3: CASSLWGGGGTHSGNTIYF; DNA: TGTGCCAGCAGCTTGTGGGGAGGAGGGGGAACTCACTCTGGAAACACCATATATTTT
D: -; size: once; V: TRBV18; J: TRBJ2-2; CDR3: CASSMGNRPGGTGELFF; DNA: TGTGCCAGCTCAATGGGAAACAGGCCTGGAGGTACCGGGGAGCTGTTTTTT
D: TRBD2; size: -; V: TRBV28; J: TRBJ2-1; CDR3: CASSFGLAANYEQFF; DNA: TGTGCCAGCAGTTTTGGCCTAGCGGCCAACTATGAGCAGTTCTTC
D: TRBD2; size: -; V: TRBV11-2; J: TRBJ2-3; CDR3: CASIRTSGSYTDTQYF; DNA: TGTGCCAGCATCAGGACTAGCGGTTCTTACACAGATACGCAGTATTTT
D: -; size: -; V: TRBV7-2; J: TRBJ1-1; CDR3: CASSFQGSQGTEAFF; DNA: TGTGCCAGCAGCTTTCAGGGCAGCCAGGGGACTGAAGCTTTCTTT
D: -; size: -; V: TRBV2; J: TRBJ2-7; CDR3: CASSGESGAYEQYF; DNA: TGTGCCAGCAGTGGAGAATCAGGGGCTTACGAGCAGTACTTC
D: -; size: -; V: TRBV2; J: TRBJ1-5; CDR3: CASSDTNSNQPQHF; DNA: TGTGCCAGCAGTGACACCAATAGCAATCAGCCCCAGCATTTT
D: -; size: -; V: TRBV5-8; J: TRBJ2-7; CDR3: CASSLVGGGYEQYF; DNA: TGTGCCAGCAGCTTGGTTGGGGGCGGATACGAGCAGTACTTC
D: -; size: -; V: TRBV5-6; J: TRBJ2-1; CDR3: CASSLGLRDNEQFF; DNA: TGTGCCAGCAGCTTGGGTTTGAGAGACAATGAGCAGTTCTTC
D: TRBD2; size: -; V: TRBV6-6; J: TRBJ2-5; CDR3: CASVLAGMETQYF; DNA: TGTGCCAGCGTGCTAGCGGGTATGGAGACCCAGTACTTC
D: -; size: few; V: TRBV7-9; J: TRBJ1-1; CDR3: CASSPQGESAFF; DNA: TGTGCCAGCAGCCCACAGGGTGAATCTGCTTTCTTT
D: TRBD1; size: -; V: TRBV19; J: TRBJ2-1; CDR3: CASSIRTGSSYNEQFF; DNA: TGTGCCAGTAGTATACGGACAGGGAGCTCCTACAATGAGCAGTTCTTC
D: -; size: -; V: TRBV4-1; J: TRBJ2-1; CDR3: CASSQVMTISNNEQFF; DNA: TGCGCCAGCAGCCAAGTTATGACTATCAGTAACAATGAGCAGTTCTTC
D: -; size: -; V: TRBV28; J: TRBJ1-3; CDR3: CASSLLQVSGNTIYF; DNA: TGTGCCAGCAGTTTATTGCAGGTCTCTGGAAACACCATATATTTT
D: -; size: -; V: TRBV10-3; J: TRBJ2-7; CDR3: CAISESIGKQYEQYF; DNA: TGTGCCATCAGTGAGTCCATAGGGAAACAATACGAGCAGTACTTC
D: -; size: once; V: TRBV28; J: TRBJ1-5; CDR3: CASSLPPPNSNQPQHF; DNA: TGTGCCAGCAGTTTACCCCCCCCGAATAGCAATCAGCCCCAGCATTTT
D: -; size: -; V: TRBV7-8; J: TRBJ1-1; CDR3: CASSQQKNTEAFF; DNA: TGTGCCAGCAGCCAGCAAAAGAACACTGAAGCTTTCTTT
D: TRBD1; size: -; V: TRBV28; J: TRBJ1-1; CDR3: CATVGSGGANTEAFF; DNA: TGTGCCACAGTGGGATCAGGGGGCGCGAACACTGAAGCTTTCTTT
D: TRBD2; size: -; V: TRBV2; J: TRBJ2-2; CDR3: CASSTGLAGPGELFF; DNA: TGTGCCAGCAGCACGGGACTAGCGGGACCCGGGGAGCTGTTTTTT
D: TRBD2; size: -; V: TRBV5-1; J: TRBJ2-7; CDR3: CASSSGLAGVTAYEQYF; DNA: TGCGCCAGCAGCTCGGGACTAGCGGGAGTAACTGCCTACGAGCAGTACTTC
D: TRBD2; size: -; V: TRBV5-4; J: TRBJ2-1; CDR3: CASSPSGRAYNEQFF; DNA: TGTGCCAGCAGCCCTAGCGGGAGGGCCTACAATGAGCAGTTCTTC
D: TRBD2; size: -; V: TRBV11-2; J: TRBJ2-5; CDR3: CASSHYAGRPVGTQYF; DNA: TGTGCCAGCAGCCACTACGCCGGGAGGCCTGTCGGGACCCAGTACTTC
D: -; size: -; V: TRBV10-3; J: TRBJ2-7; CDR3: CAISGGRGSKFHHQYEQYF; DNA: TGTGCCATCAGTGGCGGCAGGGGTTCTAAATTCCATCATCAGTACGAGCAGTACTTC
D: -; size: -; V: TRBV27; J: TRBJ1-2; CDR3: CASSFGGAPNYGYTF; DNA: TGTGCCAGCAGTTTTGGTGGGGCGCCTAACTATGGCTACACCTTC
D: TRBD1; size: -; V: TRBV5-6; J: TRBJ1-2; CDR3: CASSFGDRRNRDYGYTF; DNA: TGTGCCAGCAGCTTTGGGGACAGGAGGAATCGCGACTATGGCTACACCTTC
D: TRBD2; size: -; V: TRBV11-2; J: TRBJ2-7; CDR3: CASEGAGGYQSSYEQYF; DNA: TGTGCCAGCGAGGGGGCGGGAGGGTATCAGAGCTCCTACGAGCAGTACTTC
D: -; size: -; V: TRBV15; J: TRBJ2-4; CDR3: CATSRDRRIGPNIQYF; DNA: TGTGCCACCAGCAGAGATAGGAGAATTGGTCCAAACATTCAGTACTTC
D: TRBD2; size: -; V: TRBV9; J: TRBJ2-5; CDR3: CASSARLAGGQETQYF; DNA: TGTGCCAGCAGCGCAAGACTAGCGGGAGGCCAAGAGACCCAGTACTTC
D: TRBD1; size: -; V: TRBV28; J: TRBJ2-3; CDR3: CASNQGQRYTDTQYF; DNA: TGTGCCAGCAATCAGGGACAGAGATACACAGATACGCAGTATTTT
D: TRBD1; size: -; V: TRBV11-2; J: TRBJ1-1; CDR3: CASSLRTGDWNTEAFF; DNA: TGTGCCAGCAGCTTACGGACAGGGGACTGGAACACTGAAGCTTTCTTT
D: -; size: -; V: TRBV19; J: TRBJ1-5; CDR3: CASRLAGPQHF; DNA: TGTGCCAGTAGACTAGCCGGGCCCCAGCATTTT
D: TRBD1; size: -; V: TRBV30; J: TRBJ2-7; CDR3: CAWRNPGQGVRQYF; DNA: TGTGCCTGGAGAAATCCGGGACAGGGTGTGAGGCAGTACTTC
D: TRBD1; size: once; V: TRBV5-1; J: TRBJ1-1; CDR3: CASSSGTGLNTEAFF; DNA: TGCGCCAGCAGCTCAGGGACAGGTTTGAACACTGAAGCTTTCTTT
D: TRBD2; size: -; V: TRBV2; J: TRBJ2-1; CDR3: CASSEGLASYNEQFF; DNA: TGTGCCAGCAGTGAGGGACTAGCCTCGTACAATGAGCAGTTCTTC
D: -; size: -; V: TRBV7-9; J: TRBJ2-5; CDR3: CASSPGGAQYF; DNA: TGTGCCAGCTCTCCTGGCGGGGCCCAGTACTTC
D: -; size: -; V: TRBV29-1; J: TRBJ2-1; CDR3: CSVGGHDSYNEQFF; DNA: TGCAGCGTTGGAGGGCATGACTCCTACAATGAGCAGTTCTTC
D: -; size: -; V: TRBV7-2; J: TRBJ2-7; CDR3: CASSLFSKKQYF; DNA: TGTGCCAGCAGCTTATTTAGTAAGAAGCAGTACTTC
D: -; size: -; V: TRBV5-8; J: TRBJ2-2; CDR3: CASSYTGTLVGELFF; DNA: TGTGCCAGCAGTTACACCGGGACCCTCGTCGGGGAGCTGTTTTTT
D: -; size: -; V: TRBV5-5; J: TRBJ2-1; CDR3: CASSFRDYNEQFF; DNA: TGTGCCAGCAGCTTCCGGGACTACAATGAGCAGTTCTTC
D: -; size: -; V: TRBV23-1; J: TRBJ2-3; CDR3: CASSQPPGVGDTQYF; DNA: TGCGCCAGCAGTCAGCCCCCGGGAGTCGGAGATACGCAGTATTTT
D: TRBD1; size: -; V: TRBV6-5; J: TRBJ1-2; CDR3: CASSPGQTNYGYTF; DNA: TGTGCCAGCAGCCCGGGACAGACTAACTATGGCTACACCTTC
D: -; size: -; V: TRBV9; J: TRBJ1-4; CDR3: CASSVSPVGSGEKLFF; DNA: TGTGCCAGCAGCGTCTCTCCCGTGGGGAGCGGTGAAAAACTGTTTTTT
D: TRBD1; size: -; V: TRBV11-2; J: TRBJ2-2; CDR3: CASSLPAGGTGELFF; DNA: TGTGCCAGCAGCTTACCCGCAGGGGGCACCGGGGAGCTGTTTTTT
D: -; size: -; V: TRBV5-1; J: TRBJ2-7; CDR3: CASSFTGTISEQYF; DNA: TGCGCCAGCAGCTTTACAGGGACGATCAGCGAGCAGTACTTC
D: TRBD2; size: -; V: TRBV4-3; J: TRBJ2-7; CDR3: CASSRTTSGSASSYEQYF; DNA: TGCGCCAGCAGCCGAACGACTAGCGGGAGCGCTAGCTCCTACGAGCAGTACTTC
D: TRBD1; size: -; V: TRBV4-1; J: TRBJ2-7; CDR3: CASSQGVTRQGAYEQYF; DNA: TGCGCCAGCAGCCAAGGTGTTACGCGACAGGGGGCTTACGAGCAGTACTTC
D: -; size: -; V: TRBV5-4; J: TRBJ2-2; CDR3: CASSPDYTTGELFF; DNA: TGTGCCAGCAGCCCTGACTACACCACCGGGGAGCTGTTTTTT
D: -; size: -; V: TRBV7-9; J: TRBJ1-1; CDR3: CASSLPGPREAFF; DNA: TGTGCCAGCAGCTTACCGGGTCCTCGCGAAGCTTTCTTT